Sequencing of this TCR beta chain was carried out in a study of T cell responses to AZD1222 COVID-19 vaccine. The V segment lost 8 bases and the J segment 2 bases; nucleotides outside the gene matches: 11. There are 15 residues in the CDR3. Germline V gene lookup returns CDR1 MNHEY and CDR2 SVGAGI. TCRdb keeps only in-frame clones here, not all; method: immunoSEQ multiplex PCR. The sample carries 110,000 to 150,000 clones, over 75% recorded once. Sequencing used peripheral blood, obtained on day 0 of AZD1222 vaccination. V is TRBV6-5 and J is TRBJ1-2; 7 nucleotides match TRBD1. The sequence was collected from an adult in good health. The CDR3 nucleotides are TGTGCCAGCGGGCACTCCGACAGGGCCAACTATGGCTACACCTTC. Translated, it gives CASGHSDRANYGYTF.